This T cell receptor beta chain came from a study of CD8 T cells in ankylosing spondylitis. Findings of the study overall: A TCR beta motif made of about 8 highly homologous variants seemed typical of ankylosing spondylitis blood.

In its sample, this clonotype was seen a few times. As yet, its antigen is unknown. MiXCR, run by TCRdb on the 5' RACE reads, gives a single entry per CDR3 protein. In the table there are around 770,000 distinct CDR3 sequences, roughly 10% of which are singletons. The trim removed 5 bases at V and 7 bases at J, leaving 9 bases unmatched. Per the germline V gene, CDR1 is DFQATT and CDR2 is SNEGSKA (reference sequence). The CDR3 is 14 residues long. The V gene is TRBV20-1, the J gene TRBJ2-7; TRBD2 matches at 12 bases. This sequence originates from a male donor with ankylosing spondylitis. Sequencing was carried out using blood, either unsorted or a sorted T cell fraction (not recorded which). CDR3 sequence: CSAPRLAGAWEQYF. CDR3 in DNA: TGCAGTGCTCCAAGACTAGCGGGGGCCTGGGAGCAGTACTTC.